One and the same sample provided the 28 T cell receptor beta chains below, sequenced in a study of cytomegalovirus exposure and HLA in healthy donors. TCRdb's table, derived via immunoSEQ multiplex PCR, lists solely in-frame clones and lacks some. This sample has 230,000 or so clones, with around 90% found just once. Material for sequencing was PBMCs. All receptors come from a woman under 30 in good health and CMV-seronegative.

V and J are TRBV10-3 and TRBJ1-3; TRBD1 is a possible D gene (5 bases). CDR3 length: 12 amino acids. Germline V gene lookup returns CDR1 ENHRY and CDR2 SYGVKD. Trimming took 10 bases from V and 3 from J, leaving 10 bases between them. The CDR3 DNA sequence: TGTGCCACTGGGACTGATGGAAACACCATATATTTT. This encodes CATGTDGNTIYF.

The chain carries TRBV9 and TRBJ2-2, with 10 bases fitting TRBD2. The CDR3 covers 16 residues. The V and J ends lost 4 bases and 0 bases, in that order; junction bases with no gene match: 3. CDR1 and CDR2 (germline): SGDLS, YYNGEE. The CDR3 DNA reads as TGTGCCAGCAGCCCTCTAGCGGGAGCGAACACCGGGGAGCTGTTTTTT. It is translated as CASSPLAGANTGELFF.

The rearrangement links TRBV7-9 to TRBJ2-4; D unresolved. V shed 6 bases and J shed 1 base, with 13 bases lying between them. CDR1 and CDR2 from the germline V gene are SEHNR and FQNEAQ (reference sequence). CDR3 length: 15 residues. The CDR3 region has the DNA TGTGCCAGCAGGAGCACGAATGTTGCCAAAAACATTCAGTACTTC. This encodes CASRSTNVAKNIQYF.

This clone was counted ten times or more. V gene TRBV6-5 combines with J gene TRBJ1-2; maybe TRBD1 (5 bases). Germline CDR1 reads MNHEY; CDR2 reads SVGAGI. Between the trimmed V and J ends, which lost 3 bases and 11 bases, there was a span of 10 bases. The CDR3 extends over 11 amino acids. CDR3 protein: CASSYEGRYTF. CDR3 coding DNA: TGTGCCAGCAGTTATGAGGGGAGGTACACCTTC.

V is TRBV5-4 and J is TRBJ2-2; the match to TRBD2 covers 8 bases. The J segment lost 6 bases and the V segment lost 4 bases, leaving 11 bases of the junction unmatched. Looked up from germline, CDR1 is SGHNT and CDR2 is YYREEE (reference sequence). The CDR3 consists of 16 residues. The CDR3 DNA sequence: TGTGCCAGCAGCGCCGGGACTAGAAGGGTCTCCGGGGAGCTGTTTTTT. It yields the protein CASSAGTRRVSGELFF.

This clone showed up just once. This rearrangement joins TRBV9 to TRBJ2-3, with 7 bases fitting TRBD2. The CDR3 consists of 16 residues. Germline CDR1 reads SGDLS; CDR2 reads YYNGEE. Trimming removed 0 bases from V and 0 bases from J; junction bases left unmatched: 4. CDR3 DNA: TGTGCCAGCAGCGTAGGGCTAGCGGTAAGCACAGATACGCAGTATTTT. Protein product: CASSVGLAVSTDTQYF.

The chain recombines TRBV5-6 with TRBJ2-5; 12 nucleotides line up with TRBD1. V lost 3 bases and J lost 4; bases outside the gene matches: 10. This CDR3 has 17 residues. The germline V gene has CDR1 SGHDT and CDR2 YYEEEE. The CDR3: CASSWRGQGARGETQYF. In nucleotides, the CDR3 is TGTGCCAGCAGCTGGAGGGGACAGGGGGCGAGGGGAGAGACCCAGTACTTC.

The chain couples TRBV27 to TRBJ2-7; D is possibly TRBD2 (6 bases). The CDR3 is 14 amino acids. The germline V gene has CDR1 MNHEY and CDR2 SMNVEV (reference sequence). V was clipped by 7 bases and J by 0 bases, with 13 bases between them. The CDR3 region is CASNAAGSSYEQYF. The DNA of the CDR3 is TGTGCCAGCAATGCGGCGGGAAGCTCCTACGAGCAGTACTTC.

The rearrangement uses TRBV6-1 and TRBJ2-3, with a possible D match to TRBD2 (5 bases). CDR1 MNHNS and CDR2 SASEGT come from the germline V gene. There are 17 residues in the CDR3. Trimming shortened V by 2 bases and J by 5 bases, and 20 bases separated the two germline ends. In DNA, the CDR3 is TGTGCCAGCAGTGAAACGGGTCGGGAATGGGCCGGAGATACGCAGTATTTT. Its translation is CASSETGREWAGDTQYF.

This chain uses TRBV30 with TRBJ1-1; possible D gene TRBD1, 5 bases. Between the trimmed V and J ends, which lost 2 bases and 8 bases, there was a span of 12 bases. Germline V gene data show CDR1 as GTSNPN and CDR2 as SVGIG (reference sequence). This CDR3 is built from 12 residues. The DNA for the CDR3 is TGTGCCTGGAGTTCTGCAGGGTCGGAAGCTTTCTTT. Protein sequence: CAWSSAGSEAFF.

This chain joins TRBV4-1 and TRBJ2-1; TRBD2 agrees at 7 bases. J lost 7 bases, V lost 2 bases, and 11 bases had no gene match. In germline, CDR1 is MGHRA, CDR2 YSYEKL. This CDR3 has 16 residues. For the CDR3, the DNA is TGCGCCAGCAGCCAACGATTTGCGGGAGTGGGGAATGAGCAGTTCTTC. Its protein is CASSQRFAGVGNEQFF.

J is TRBJ2-7 and V is TRBV19, with D uncertain. The CDR3 has 18 amino acids. In germline, CDR1 is LNHDA, CDR2 SQIVND (reference sequence). V lost 4 bases and J lost 6, with 28 bases in between. This CDR3 reads CASSTGSMTGSRFSEQYF. As DNA, the CDR3 is TGTGCCAGTAGTACGGGTTCGATGACGGGTTCTAGATTCTCCGAGCAGTACTTC.

The CDR3 region is CASRRGTGVISTDTQYF. DNA of the CDR3: TGTGCCAGCAGGCGCGGGACAGGGGTTATTAGCACAGATACGCAGTATTTT. The chain carries TRBV28 and TRBJ2-3, with 10 positions matching TRBD1. J lost 0 bases, V lost 6 bases, and 9 bases had no gene match. The CDR3 spans 17 residues. The germline V gene has CDR1 MDHEN and CDR2 SYDVKM.

This chain uses TRBV4-2 with TRBJ1-4; 8 bases match TRBD1. CDR1 and CDR2 from the germline V gene are LGHNA and YNFKEQ. V trimming: 3 bases; J trimming: 4 bases; junction bases outside the gene matches: 4. The CDR3 is 15 amino acids. The CDR3 loop reads CASSQTGVINEKLFF. For the CDR3, the DNA is TGTGCCAGCAGCCAGACAGGGGTCATTAATGAAAAACTGTTTTTT.

This chain links TRBV13 with TRBJ2-5, with TRBD2 identical over 16 bases. V gave up 5 bases and J gave up 6 bases; unmatched junction bases: 9. Germline CDR1 PRHDT, CDR2 FYEKMQ (reference sequence). This CDR3 has 17 residues. The CDR3 region has the DNA TGTGCCAGCAGCCCGGGACTAGCGGGAGGGCCCTTGAAGACCCAGTACTTC. Residues: CASSPGLAGGPLKTQYF.

The chain combines TRBV29-1 with TRBJ2-1, with TRBD2 identical over 7 bases. There are 15 residues in the CDR3. Germline V lookup: CDR1 SQVTM, CDR2 ANQGSEA. V lost 7 bases to trimming and J lost 9 bases; unmatched junction nucleotides: 18. CDR3 residues: CSAGRSGTFDGEQFF. As DNA, the CDR3 is TGCAGCGCCGGCAGGAGCGGGACGTTCGACGGTGAGCAGTTCTTC.

V and J are TRBV5-6 and TRBJ2-3, with 9 bases that match TRBD1. The length of the CDR3 is 18 residues. CDR1 and CDR2 (germline): SGHDT, YYEEEE. Germline trimming cut 2 bases from V and 0 bases from J; bases unmatched to any gene: 10. CDR3: CASSFDRGSRKSTDTQYF. DNA of the CDR3: TGTGCCAGCAGCTTTGACAGGGGGAGCAGGAAGAGCACAGATACGCAGTATTTT.

This chain links TRBV5-1 with TRBJ2-7, with TRBD1 matching over 7 bases. There are 13 residues in the CDR3. Germline CDR1 reads SGHRS; CDR2 reads YFSETQ. Losses at the gene ends were 0 bases for V and 7 bases for J; bases not matched to a gene: 4. This CDR3 reads CASSLETGYEQYF. The CDR3 DNA is TGCGCCAGCAGCTTGGAGACAGGGTATGAGCAGTACTTC.

The chain employs TRBV7-9 and TRBJ2-1, with 7 bases aligning to TRBD1. CDR3 size: 13 residues. Germline V gene lookup returns CDR1 SEHNR and CDR2 FQNEAQ (reference sequence). Unmatched junction bases numbered 5, after V lost 5 bases and J lost 7 bases. The CDR3 DNA is TGTGCCAGCAGCCCCTCGACAGGGAATGAGCAGTTCTTC. Its protein product is CASSPSTGNEQFF.

This clone was counted once. The V gene is TRBV9, the J gene TRBJ2-6; 8 bases line up with TRBD2. Germline CDR1 is SGDLS and CDR2 is YYNGEE. V trimming: 4 bases; J trimming: 9 bases; junction bases outside the gene matches: 9. The CDR3 has 15 residues. Written as DNA, the CDR3 is TGTGCCAGCAGCACTCGGGGGGGGGACGGCAACGTCCTGACTTTC. It encodes CASSTRGGDGNVLTF.

The chain links TRBV29-1 to TRBJ2-5, with D possibly being TRBD1 (6 bases). Germline V gene sequence: CDR1 SQVTM, CDR2 ANQGSEA. CDR3 length equals 12 residues. V lost 4 bases to trimming and J lost 1 base, with 7 bases between them. The DNA of the CDR3 is TGCAGCGTTGGCAGGGGCCAAGAGACCCAGTACTTC. Translating it yields CSVGRGQETQYF.

V gene TRBV4-1 combines with J gene TRBJ2-3, with TRBD1 matching over 10 bases. Germline assignment: CDR1 MGHRA and CDR2 YSYEKL. With 3 bases clipped from V and 3 bases from J, the junction kept 9 bases outside the gene matches. This CDR3 contains 17 residues. CDR3 residues: CASSHRGGTGETDTQYF. The CDR3 coding sequence is TGCGCCAGCAGCCATCGAGGCGGGACAGGGGAGACAGATACGCAGTATTTT.

V is TRBV10-3 and J is TRBJ2-3; D perhaps matches TRBD2 (6 bases). Germline-derived CDR1 and CDR2 are ENHRY and SYGVKD. This CDR3 comprises 13 residues. V dropped 8 bases and J dropped 2 bases, with 11 bases sitting between them. The CDR3 bases are TGTGCCATCCAGCGGGCCCTCACAGATACGCAGTATTTT. It codes for CAIQRALTDTQYF.

The chain combines TRBV7-9 with TRBJ2-1; 12 bases agree with TRBD2. CDR1 and CDR2 from the germline V gene are SEHNR and FQNEAQ (reference sequence). CDR3 size: 16 residues. The J segment lost 5 bases and the V segment lost 6 bases, leaving 8 bases of the junction unmatched. The CDR3 region has the DNA TGTGCCAGCAGAAGGGGACTAGCGGGCGTAAACAATGAGCAGTTCTTC. This translates into CASRRGLAGVNNEQFF.

This clone showed up just once. The gene calls are TRBV11-2 and TRBJ2-1; tentatively, D is TRBD1 (6 bases). CDR1 and CDR2 from the germline V gene are SGHAT and FQNNGV. The CDR3 contains 16 residues. Trimming pared 3 bases from V and 0 bases from J, leaving 12 bases between. DNA for the CDR3: TGTGCCAGCAGCTTTGGGGGCGTAAGCTCCTACAATGAGCAGTTCTTC. As protein: CASSFGGVSSYNEQFF.

The rearrangement uses TRBV25-1 and TRBJ2-7; TRBD2 aligns across 7 bases. V trimming: 2 bases; J trimming: 2 bases; junction bases outside the gene matches: 9. The CDR3 runs 16 residues. Germline V gives CDR1 MGHDK, CDR2 SYGVNS. This chain's CDR3 is CASSEPIASGPYEQYF. Here the CDR3 DNA reads TGTGCCAGCAGTGAACCTATCGCTAGCGGACCCTACGAGCAGTACTTC.

The chain is built from TRBV29-1 and TRBJ1-1; the match to TRBD1 covers 8 bases. The CDR3 extends over 13 amino acids. CDR1 and CDR2 from the germline V gene are SQVTM and ANQGSEA. Trimming took 7 bases from V and 1 from J; bases not matched to a gene: 5. The CDR3 sequence: CSGGQAGNTEAFF. The CDR3 DNA is TGCAGCGGGGGACAGGCGGGGAACACTGAAGCTTTCTTT.

The chain joins TRBV2 to TRBJ2-5, with 9 nucleotides matching TRBD1. CDR3 length equals 14 residues. Per the germline V gene, CDR1 is SNHLY and CDR2 is FYNNEI. Unmatched junction bases numbered 8, after V lost 8 bases and J lost 4 bases. CDR3 nucleotides: TGTGCCAGCGGGTCCGGGACAGGGATAGAGACCCAGTACTTC. This gives the protein CASGSGTGIETQYF.